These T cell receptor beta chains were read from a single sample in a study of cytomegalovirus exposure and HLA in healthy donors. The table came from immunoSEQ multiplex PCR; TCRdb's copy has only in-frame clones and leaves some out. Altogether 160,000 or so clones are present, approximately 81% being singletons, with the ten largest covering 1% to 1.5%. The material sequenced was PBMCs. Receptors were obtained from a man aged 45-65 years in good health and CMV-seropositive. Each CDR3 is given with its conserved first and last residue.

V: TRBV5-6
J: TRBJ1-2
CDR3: CASSLGQLRGYGYTF

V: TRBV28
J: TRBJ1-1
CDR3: CASSQQGARTEAFF

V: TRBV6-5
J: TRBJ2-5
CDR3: CASSRLRLARETQYF

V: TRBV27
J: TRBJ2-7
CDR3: CASSFGTSTALSSYEQYF

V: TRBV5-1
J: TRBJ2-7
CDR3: CASSDGLAGGGEQYF

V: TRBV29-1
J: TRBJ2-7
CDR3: CSVAPGRGSYEQYF

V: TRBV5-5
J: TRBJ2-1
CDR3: CASSLEAGTGFWEQFF

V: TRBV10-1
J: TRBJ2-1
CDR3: CASSDSGGLFNEQFF

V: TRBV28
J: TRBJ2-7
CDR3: CASRRQGYEQYF

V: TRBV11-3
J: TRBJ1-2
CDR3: CASSSTGPRSYGYTF

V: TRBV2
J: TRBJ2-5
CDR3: CASAREAETQYF

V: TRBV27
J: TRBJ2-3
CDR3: CASSLALGGADTQYF

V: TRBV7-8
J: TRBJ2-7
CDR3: CASSLGLAGLYEQYF

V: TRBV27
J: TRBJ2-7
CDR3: CASSPAEPGGRWYF

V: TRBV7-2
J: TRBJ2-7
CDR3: CASSPRQGPNEQYF

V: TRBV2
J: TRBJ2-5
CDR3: CASTAPGNPYKETQYF

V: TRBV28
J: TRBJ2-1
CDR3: CASSFPPWSGEQFF

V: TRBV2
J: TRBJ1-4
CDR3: CASGGTLATNEKLFF

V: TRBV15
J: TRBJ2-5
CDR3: CATSRVVTQETQYF

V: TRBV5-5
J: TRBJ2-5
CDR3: CASSLGTSGGQETQYF

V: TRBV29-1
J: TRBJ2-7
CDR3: CSVDVAYEQYF

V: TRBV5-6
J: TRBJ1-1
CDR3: CASSFRGEAFF

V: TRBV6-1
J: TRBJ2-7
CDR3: CASRSGTGASYEQYF

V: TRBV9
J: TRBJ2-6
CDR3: CASSRGTAYSGANVLTF

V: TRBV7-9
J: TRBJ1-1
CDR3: CASSLRVGGEAFF

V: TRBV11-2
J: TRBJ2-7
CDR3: CASSLGPKGQIYEQYF

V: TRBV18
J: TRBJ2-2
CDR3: CASSPLGAAGELFF

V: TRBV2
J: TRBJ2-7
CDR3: CASTQMGHPYEQYF

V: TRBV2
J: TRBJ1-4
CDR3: CASAEDRTNEKLFF

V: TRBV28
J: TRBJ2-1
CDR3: CASSWATPYNEQFF

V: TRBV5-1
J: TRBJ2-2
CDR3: CASSLEGQGRGTGELFF

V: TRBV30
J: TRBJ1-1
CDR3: CAWSVGSRRGNTEAFF

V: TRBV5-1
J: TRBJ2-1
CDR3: CASSLVGSNEQFF

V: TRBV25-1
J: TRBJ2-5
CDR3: CASSPGGRGGLETQYF

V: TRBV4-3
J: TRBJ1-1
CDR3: CASSQDLMGHYFTEAFF

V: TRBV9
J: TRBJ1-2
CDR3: CASSVGAGRSHGYTF

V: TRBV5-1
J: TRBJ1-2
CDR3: CASSLPSLNYGYTF

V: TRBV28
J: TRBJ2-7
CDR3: CASSLTGSSYEQYF

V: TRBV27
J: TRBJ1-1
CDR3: CASSSRPEGNTEAFF

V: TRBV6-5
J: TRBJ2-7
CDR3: CASSYAGTEGYEQYF

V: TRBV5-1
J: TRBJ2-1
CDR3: CASSLEGTAYNEQFF

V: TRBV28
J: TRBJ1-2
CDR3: CASSLAGPNYGYTF

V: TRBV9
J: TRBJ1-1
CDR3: CASSPRGSMMNTEAFF

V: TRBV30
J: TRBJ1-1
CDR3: CAWSVRKDRGQTEAFF

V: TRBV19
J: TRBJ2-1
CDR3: CASKPQGQPYNEQFF

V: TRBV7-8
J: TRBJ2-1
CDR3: CASSLVLAGDQFF

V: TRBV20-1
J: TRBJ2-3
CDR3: CSAISADTQYF

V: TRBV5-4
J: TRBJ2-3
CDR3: CASSSRRAGGDTQYF

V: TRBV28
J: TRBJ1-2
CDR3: CASRGQGWYGYTF